This T cell receptor (beta chain) was sequenced for a study of vaccination and CD4 T cells after COVID-19. The Oncomine TCR Beta short-read assay sequenced DNA from cultured CD4+ T cells. TCRdb ran MiXCR on the PCR reads and lists one entry per CDR3 protein. The sample yields 10,000 to 15,000 distinct CDR3 sequences, less than 65% seen once. The germline V and J ends were trimmed by 5 bases and 8 bases, with 15 bases remaining between them. Germline CDR1 SGHAT, CDR2 FQNNGV. The CDR3 contains 13 residues. This clonotype was picked up a small number of times. The target antigen is unknown. Treatment reported: roughly 11-day PBMC culture with coronavirus spike peptide pools or control peptides (ViraFEST assay).

The rearrangement joins TRBV11-2 to TRBJ1-1; TRBD1 might be the D (5 bases). This TCR was recovered from a human donor who had recovered from COVID-19. Input material: CD4+ T cells from blood, cultured in vitro. The CDR3, as DNA: TGTGCCAGCAGCCACCAGGGAATGGGGGAAGCTTTCTTT. Its translation: CASSHQGMGEAFF.